This T cell receptor (beta chain) was sequenced during a study of cytomegalovirus exposure and HLA in healthy donors. This PCR relied on a set of 60 Vbeta primers and 13 Jbeta primers. The table came from immunoSEQ multiplex PCR; TCRdb's copy has only in-frame clones and leaves some out. Altogether fewer than 150,000 clones are present, around 80% being singletons, with the ten largest covering over 2%. The CDR3 contains 17 residues. V lost 3 bases to trimming and J lost 5 bases; unmatched junction nucleotides: 8. Germline assignment: CDR1 LNHDA and CDR2 SQIVND (reference sequence). The receptor's source is a man aged 25 to 45 in good health and CMV-seronegative. The sample comprised PBMCs. The rearrangement uses TRBV19 and TRBJ2-3; 13 bases line up with TRBD2. The DNA of the CDR3 is TGTGCCAGTAGTATGCGGGCGACTAGCGGGGGGAAAGATACGCAGTATTTT. Encoded protein: CASSMRATSGGKDTQYF.